These 3 T cell receptor beta chains came from one sample sequenced in a study of CD8 T cells in Susac syndrome. Random hexamers were used to reverse transcribe the RNA input (about 0.5 to 1 ug). One entry per CDR3 protein results from TCRdb running MiXCR on the immunoSEQ multiplex PCR reads. The top ten clones hold roughly 0.19% of a sample with 150,000 to 190,000 distinct CDR3 sequences, roughly 94% of them seen once. The sequencing input was CD8+ T cells from PBMCs. Source of these receptors: a human donor with multiple sclerosis.

The chain is built from TRBV7-6 and TRBJ2-7; TRBD2 is a possible D gene (6 bases). Germline-derived CDR1 and CDR2 are SGHVS and FNYEAQ. There are 15 residues in the CDR3. Trimming cost V 1 base and J 0 bases, with 10 bases left between them. CDR3 bases: TGTGCCAGCAGCTTAGGGCGGGGACCCTCCTACGAGCAGTACTTC. Translated: CASSLGRGPSYEQYF.

The chain uses TRBV6-5 and TRBJ2-2; 9 positions agree with TRBD1. In germline, CDR1 is MNHEY, CDR2 SVGAGI. Unmatched junction bases numbered 13, after V lost 4 bases and J lost 1 base. The CDR3 is made up of 19 amino acids. As DNA, the CDR3 is TGTGCCAGCAGTTCAAACCGGGACAGGGCCATTATGAACACCGGGGAGCTGTTTTTT. This codes for CASSSNRDRAIMNTGELFF.

Only one count was recorded for this clonotype. This chain links TRBV7-8 with TRBJ2-7; no firm D call. Germline assignment: CDR1 SGHVS and CDR2 FQNEAQ. CDR3 length: 12 residues. Trimming cost V 3 bases and J 6 bases, with 9 bases left between them. The CDR3 is CASSFQASEQYF. Here the CDR3 DNA reads TGTGCCAGCAGCTTCCAGGCCTCCGAGCAGTACTTC.